The rows below give T cell receptor beta chains drawn from one sample of a study of T cells in Graves' hyperthyroidism and ophthalmopathy. TCRdb re-called the multiplex PCR reads with MiXCR, one entry per CDR3 protein. The table lists hundreds of thousands of distinct CDR3 sequences, less than 15% of them singletons. The sequencing input was blood. All receptors come from a woman in her 40s with Graves' hyperthyroidism. The CDR3 runs from the conserved cysteine through the conserved F or W. Fields, in order: V gene, D gene, clone size, J gene, CDR3 protein, CDR3 DNA. A D gene is named only where the DNA matches it firmly. Some rows have no size entry. The others give once, few or many, or a class for an expanded clone.

>TRBV27|TRBD2|-|TRBJ2-3
CASSSRTSGSVGTDTQYF
TGTGCCAGCAGTTCTCGGACTAGCGGGAGTGTGGGCACAGATACGCAGTATTTT
>TRBV19|-|-|TRBJ2-4
CASKTPGRNIQYF
TGTGCCAGTAAGACCCCTGGGAGAAACATTCAGTACTTC
>TRBV28|-|many|TRBJ2-7
CASSRREQYF
TGTGCCAGCAGTCGGAGGGAGCAGTACTTC
>TRBV28|-|few|TRBJ1-4
CASSGLREKLFF
TGTGCCAGCAGTGGCCTGAGAGAAAAACTGTTTTTT
>TRBV11-2|-|many|TRBJ2-1
CASSDTTYNEQFF
TGTGCCAGCAGCGACACCACCTACAATGAGCAGTTCTTC
>TRBV9|-|-|TRBJ1-2
CASSTSGKSNYGYTF
TGTGCCAGCAGCACCTCAGGGAAATCTAACTATGGCTACACCTTC
>TRBV2|-|many|TRBJ1-1
CASRAGINTEAFF
TGTGCCAGCAGGGCAGGGATTAACACTGAAGCTTTCTTT
>TRBV5-6|-|many|TRBJ1-2
CASSLPGSYGYTF
TGTGCCAGCAGCTTGCCGGGTTCCTATGGCTACACCTTC
>TRBV3-1|TRBD1|many|TRBJ2-7
CASSQGMGPGGGEQYF
TGTGCCAGCAGCCAAGGCATGGGGCCAGGGGGCGGGGAGCAGTACTTC
>TRBV28|-|-|TRBJ2-7
CASSLTSRFYEQYF
TGTGCCAGCAGCCTCACTAGCCGCTTCTACGAGCAGTACTTC
>TRBV7-2|-|few|TRBJ2-5
CASSLGPSGGQETQYF
TGTGCCAGCAGCTTAGGTCCGTCAGGCGGACAAGAGACCCAGTACTTC
>TRBV2|-|few|TRBJ1-1
CASSEGLTEAFF
TGTGCCAGCAGTGAGGGCTTGACAGAAGCTTTCTTT
>TRBV30|TRBD1|few|TRBJ2-4
CAWSAEQGPLNIAKNIQYF
TGTGCCTGGAGTGCCGAACAGGGGCCACTAAACATAGCCAAAAACATTCAGTACTTC
>TRBV20-1|TRBD1|many|TRBJ2-5
CSARVTGVQETQYF
TGCAGTGCTAGAGTAACAGGGGTCCAAGAGACCCAGTACTTC
>TRBV7-2|TRBD2|-|TRBJ2-1
CASSLFGTRSNEQFF
TGTGCCAGCAGCTTGTTTGGGACTAGGTCCAATGAGCAGTTCTTC
>TRBV6-1|TRBD1|-|TRBJ1-2
CASSEVTGIYGYTF
TGTGCCAGCAGTGAAGTGACAGGGATATATGGCTACACCTTC
>TRBV28|-|few|TRBJ2-5
CTSSLGTLETQYF
TGTACCAGCAGTTTAGGGACATTGGAGACCCAGTACTTC
>TRBV5-1|TRBD2|many|TRBJ2-3
CASSTGLATEGTDTQYF
TGCGCCAGCAGCACGGGACTAGCCACAGAAGGGACAGATACGCAGTATTTT
>TRBV28|-|-|TRBJ1-2
CASSLGGRNYGYTF
TGTGCCAGCAGTTTGGGGGGCAGAAACTATGGCTACACCTTC
>TRBV28|-|-|TRBJ2-1
CASSYRLISYNEQFF
TGTGCCAGCAGTTATCGACTCATCTCCTACAATGAGCAGTTCTTC